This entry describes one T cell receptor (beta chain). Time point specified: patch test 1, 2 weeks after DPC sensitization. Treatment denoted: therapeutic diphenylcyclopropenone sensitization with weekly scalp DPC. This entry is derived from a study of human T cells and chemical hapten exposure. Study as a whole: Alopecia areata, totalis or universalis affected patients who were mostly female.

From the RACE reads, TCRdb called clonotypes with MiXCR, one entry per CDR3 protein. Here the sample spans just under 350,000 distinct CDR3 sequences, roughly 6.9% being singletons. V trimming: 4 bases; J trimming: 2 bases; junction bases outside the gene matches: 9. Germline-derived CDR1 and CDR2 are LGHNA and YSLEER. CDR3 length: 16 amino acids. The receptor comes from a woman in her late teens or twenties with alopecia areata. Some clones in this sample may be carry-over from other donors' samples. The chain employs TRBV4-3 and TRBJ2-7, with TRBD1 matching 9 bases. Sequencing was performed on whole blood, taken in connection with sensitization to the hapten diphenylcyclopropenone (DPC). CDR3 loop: CASSRTGGHGTYEQYF. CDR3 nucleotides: TGCGCCAGCAGCCGCACAGGGGGCCATGGTACCTACGAGCAGTACTTC.